The 29 T cell receptor beta chains in this list originate from one sample, sequenced in a study of blood T cell repertoires in COVID-19 (dated by TCRdb to between 2020 and 2021). The library was made by the immunoSEQ multiplex PCR assay. In its TCRdb copy, this immuneACCESS table keeps in-frame sequences only and misses some clones. Where compared with another copy, unresolved V genes explain less than half of these, and the others have no known cause. The sample table shows more than 80,000 clones, and 60% to 80% are seen once. Approximately 0.9% of the sample comes from the top ten. Sequenced material: peripheral blood. These receptor sequences come from a human donor with acute or convalescent COVID-19. The donor label of this sample is uncertain.

In its sample, this clone was seen many times. The V and J genes are TRBV7-9 and TRBJ1-3; 8 bases agree with TRBD1. Trimming cost V 5 bases and J 4 bases; bases outside gene matches: 4. The CDR3 spans 14 residues. In germline, CDR1 is SEHNR, CDR2 FQNEAQ (reference sequence). The CDR3: CASSPRQGGNTIYF. The CDR3 DNA follows: TGTGCCAGCAGCCCCCGACAGGGGGGAAACACCATATATTTT.

CDR3 coding DNA: TGTGCCAGCAGCTTTTGGAGTCCCCGGGACAGGCGCACCTACGAGCAGTACTTC. Protein: CASSFWSPRDRRTYEQYF. The chain links TRBV7-2 to TRBJ2-7, with 8 bases identical to TRBD1. V lost 3 bases to trimming and J lost 2 bases; unmatched junction nucleotides: 15. The CDR3 covers 18 residues. Germline V CDR1 and CDR2: SGHTA, FQGNSA. Filled out from reference TRBV7-2 and TRBJ2-7, the complete variable domain reads GAGVSQSPSNKVTEKGKDVELRCDPISGHTALYWYRQSLGQGLEFLIYFQGNSAPDKSGLPSDRFSAERTGGSVSTLTIQRTQQEDSAVYLCASSFWSPRDRRTYEQYFGPGTRLTVT.

V gene TRBV7-8 combines with J gene TRBJ1-2; 7 nucleotides agree with TRBD1. Germline-derived CDR1 and CDR2 are SGHVS and FQNEAQ. Trimming cost V 3 bases and J 0 bases; bases outside gene matches: 7. The CDR3 spans 16 residues. DNA for the CDR3: TGTGCCAGCAGCTTTCACAGGGGACTTTCTAACTATGGCTACACCTTC. It translates to CASSFHRGLSNYGYTF.

This sequence joins TRBV7-6 and TRBJ2-7, with 8 positions matching TRBD2. The V gene's germline CDR1 is SGHVS and CDR2 FNYEAQ. The CDR3 is made up of 16 amino acids. Trimming removed 5 bases from V and 2 bases from J; junction bases left unmatched: 11. CDR3 sequence reads: CASSQRGGGLTYEQYV. For the CDR3, the DNA is TGTGCCAGCAGCCAAAGGGGCGGGGGGTTAACCTACGAGCAGTACGTC.

This chain joins TRBV28 and TRBJ2-2, with a weak D call TRBD1 (6 bases). Germline CDR1 reads MDHEN; CDR2 reads SYDVKM. Trimming took off 2 bases at V and 3 bases at J, with 10 bases between the two ends. The CDR3 extends over 15 amino acids. The CDR3 sequence: CASSLTGWDTGELFF. Here the CDR3 DNA reads TGTGCCAGCAGTTTAACAGGGTGGGACACCGGGGAGCTGTTTTTT. The full variable domain, completed using reference TRBV28 and TRBJ2-2, is DVKVTQSSRYLVKRTGEKVFLECVQDMDHENMFWYRQDPGLGLRLIYFSYDVKMKEKGDIPEGYSVSREKKERFSLILESASTNQTSMYLCASSLTGWDTGELFFGEGSRLTVL.

In this sample, this clone turned up many times. This rearrangement joins TRBV19 to TRBJ1-1; TRBD1 matches 7 bases. From germline, CDR1 is LNHDA and CDR2 SQIVND (reference sequence). J lost 2 bases, V lost 6 bases, and 6 bases had no gene match. This CDR3 has 14 residues. CDR3 residues: CASRKGQINTEAFF. DNA for the CDR3: TGTGCCAGTAGGAAGGGACAGATTAACACTGAAGCTTTCTTT.

CDR3 nucleotide sequence: TGTGCCAGCAGCTTGGCTTTAGGAGGTGGGACTAGGATTCCCGAGCAGTACTTC. The encoded protein is CASSLALGGGTRIPEQYF. The chain combines TRBV5-7 with TRBJ2-7, with 8 bases identical to TRBD2. TRBV5-7 is an open reading frame whose function is uncertain. V dropped 0 bases and J dropped 6; count of bases not matched to a gene: 17. This CDR3 region has 18 residues.

Concerning this clone itself: The junction differs from germline at one of its ends, possibly a read error. The chain combines TRBV11-2 with TRBJ2-1; D remains ambiguous. Germline CDR1 SGHAT, CDR2 FQNNGV. This CDR3 spans 12 amino acids. The CDR3 sequence: CASSLEVSGPLF. CDR3 sequence (DNA): TGTGCCAGCAGCTTAGAAGTCAGTGGCCCACTCTTC.

The sample holds a few counts of this clone. V is TRBV6-5 and J is TRBJ2-1; 12 bases fit TRBD2. Germline CDR1 reads MNHEY; CDR2 reads SVGAGI. The length of the CDR3 is 16 residues. V gave up 2 bases and J gave up 10 bases; unmatched junction bases: 9. CDR3 region: CASSYQRLAGDREQFF. Written as DNA, the CDR3 is TGTGCCAGCAGTTACCAAAGACTAGCGGGGGATAGGGAGCAGTTCTTC.

The J gene is TRBJ2-3, the V gene TRBV24-1; 9 positions agree with TRBD1. Germline assignment: CDR1 KGHDR and CDR2 SFDVKD. V lost 5 bases, J lost 7 bases, and 12 bases stayed unmatched. The CDR3 runs to 16 residues. CDR3 nucleotides: TGTGCCACCAGTGCCCAGGGGGGGACAGGGAGGCATACGCAGTATTTT. Its translation: CATSAQGGTGRHTQYF.

A few counts support this clone. This chain connects TRBV7-8 to TRBJ1-5; TRBD1 agrees at 7 bases. Losses at the gene ends were 1 base for V and 2 bases for J; bases not matched to a gene: 11. CDR1 is SGHVS and CDR2 is FQNEAQ in the germline V gene. The CDR3 has 18 amino acids. CDR3 loop: CASSLGLRGRNGNQPQHF. Written as DNA, the CDR3 is TGTGCCAGCAGCTTAGGCTTGAGGGGGCGCAACGGCAATCAGCCCCAGCATTTT.

This clone has only a few counts. The chain has TRBV30 and TRBJ1-6, with no clear D. The V end was cut by 1 base, the J end by 0 bases, with 10 bases between. Germline V gene lookup returns CDR1 GTSNPN and CDR2 SVGIG (reference sequence). The CDR3 is made up of 16 amino acids. CDR3 loop: CAWSDKASSYNSPLHF. DNA for the CDR3: TGTGCCTGGAGTGACAAGGCTAGCTCCTATAATTCACCCCTCCACTTT.

Points on this clone: Other nucleotide sequences in the sample specify the same CDR3. The chain has TRBV5-6 and TRBJ1-1; maybe TRBD1 (6 bases). There are 12 residues in the CDR3. Between the trimmed V and J ends, which lost 2 bases and 5 bases, there was a span of 7 bases. Per the germline V gene, CDR1 is SGHDT and CDR2 is YYEEEE. The CDR3 protein is CASSLRGTEAFF. DNA for the CDR3: TGTGCCAGCAGCTTAAGGGGGACTGAAGCTTTCTTT.

The V gene is TRBV27, the J gene TRBJ2-7; D may be TRBD1 (7 bases). This CDR3 contains 13 residues. V was clipped by 3 bases and J by 7 bases, with 13 bases between them. CDR1 is MNHEY and CDR2 is SMNVEV in the germline V gene (reference sequence). The CDR3 spells CASSFTGAGEQYV. CDR3 nucleotides: TGTGCCAGCAGTTTCACAGGGGCGGGGGAGCAGTACGTC.

The chain combines TRBV18 with TRBJ1-1; 7 bases agree with TRBD1. The CDR3 is 16 residues long. Germline V gene sequence: CDR1 KGHSH, CDR2 LQKENI. Trimming took 4 bases from V and 1 from J; bases not matched to a gene: 9. The CDR3 DNA is TGTGCCAGCTCACTATCCTACAGGGGAGGGAACACTGAAGCTTTCTTT. This gives the protein CASSLSYRGGNTEAFF.

This clone was detected many times. The chain is built from TRBV7-8 and TRBJ2-5; weak D call: TRBD2 (6 bases). Trimming removed 3 bases from V and 1 base from J, with 12 bases in between. The CDR3 sequence is 15 residues long. In germline, CDR1 is SGHVS, CDR2 FQNEAQ. Here the CDR3 reads CASSLSLAIQETQYF. In DNA, the CDR3 is TGTGCCAGCAGCTTGTCGCTAGCGATCCAAGAGACCCAGTACTTC. Looking up the rest from reference TRBV7-8 and TRBJ2-5 gives the full variable domain: GAGVSQSPRYKVAKRGQDVALRCDPISGHVSLFWYQQALGQGPEFLTYFQNEAQLDKSGLPSDRFFAERPEGSVSTLKIQRTQQEDSAVYLCASSLSLAIQETQYFGPGTRLLVL.

DNA for the CDR3: TGCGCCAGCAGCCATGGGACAGGGCGGACAGATACGCAGTATTTT. This sequence encodes CASSHGTGRTDTQYF. The V and J genes are TRBV4-1 and TRBJ2-3; 9 bases map to TRBD1. This CDR3 has 15 residues. The V and J ends lost 3 bases and 3 bases, in that order; junction bases with no gene match: 4. Germline-derived CDR1 and CDR2 are MGHRA and YSYEKL.

J is TRBJ1-3 and V is TRBV15, with D possibly TRBD1 on 5 matching bases. The V gene lost 5 bases and the J gene lost 6 bases, with 8 bases spanning the gap. There are 12 residues in the CDR3. Germline loops: CDR1 LNHNV, CDR2 YYDKDF (reference sequence). CDR3 protein: CATSQGANTIYF. CDR3 DNA sequence: TGTGCCACCAGCCAGGGTGCAAACACCATATATTTT.

This chain links TRBV11-2 with TRBJ1-1; D possibly corresponds to TRBD1 (5 bases). CDR3 size: 13 residues. Per the germline V gene, CDR1 is SGHAT and CDR2 is FQNNGV. V was trimmed by 5 bases and J by 2 bases, leaving 9 bases between them. CDR3: CASSHGQNTEAFF. The CDR3 DNA reads as TGTGCCAGCAGCCACGGACAAAACACTGAAGCTTTCTTT.

The chain combines TRBV15 with TRBJ1-3; TRBD1 is a possible D gene (6 bases). The CDR3 length is 15 residues. Trimming pared 5 bases from V and 3 bases from J, leaving 14 bases between. Germline-derived CDR1 and CDR2 are LNHNV and YYDKDF (reference sequence). In DNA, the CDR3 is TGTGCCACCAGCCTACACGGGGGGCTTGGAAACACCATATATTTT. Translated, it gives CATSLHGGLGNTIYF. The full variable domain, in which reference TRBV15 and TRBJ1-3 provide the parts outside the CDR3, is DAMVIQNPRYQVTQFGKPVTLSCSQTLNHNVMYWYQQKSSQAPKLLFHYYDKDFNNEADTPDNFQSRRPNTSFCFLDIRSPGLGDTAMYLCATSLHGGLGNTIYFGEGSWLTVV.

The chain joins TRBV27 to TRBJ1-2; a possible D gene is TRBD1 (6 bases). Trimming cost V 9 bases and J 5 bases, with 13 bases left between them. Germline V CDR1 and CDR2: MNHEY, SMNVEV (reference sequence). CDR3 length equals 12 residues. The CDR3 spells CASEDRPYGYTF. The CDR3 nucleotides are TGTGCCAGTGAGGACAGACCGTATGGCTACACCTTC.

The chain uses TRBV10-3 and TRBJ1-5; no reliable D call. In germline, CDR1 is ENHRY, CDR2 SYGVKD. The CDR3 length is 10 residues. The V end lost 11 bases, the J end lost 9 bases, and 11 bases lay between the germline ends. DNA for the CDR3: TGTGCCGTTCCTTTCGGGCCCCAGCATTTT. Translation: CAVPFGPQHF.

The J gene is TRBJ1-4, the V gene TRBV5-1; 9 bases map to TRBD1. J gave up 7 bases and V 4 bases, and 8 bases lay outside the gene matches. The CDR3 contains 15 residues. CDR1 SGHRS and CDR2 YFSETQ come from the germline V gene. The CDR3 spells CASSTSGTGSEKLFF. CDR3 nucleotide sequence: TGCGCCAGCAGCACTTCCGGGACAGGGAGTGAAAAACTGTTTTTT.

The chain has TRBV13 and TRBJ2-7; TRBD2 matches at 7 bases. After removal of 5 bases from V and 6 bases from J, the junction contained 7 bases not matched to a gene. CDR3 size: 13 residues. Germline CDR1 and CDR2: PRHDT and FYEKMQ (reference sequence). DNA of the CDR3: TGTGCCAGCAGCCCGCGGGGGTTTAGCGAGCAGTACGTC. This gives the protein CASSPRGFSEQYV.

Written as DNA, the CDR3 is TGTGCCAGCAGGGGGACAGGGGGAGGACAGCCCCAGCATTTT. This codes for CASRGTGGGQPQHF. The J gene is TRBJ1-5, the V gene TRBV28; 11 positions agree with TRBD1. In germline, CDR1 is MDHEN, CDR2 SYDVKM. J lost 7 bases, V lost 6 bases, and 5 bases had no gene match. This CDR3 is built from 14 residues.

The table lists this clone with a few counts. This sequence joins TRBV5-1 and TRBJ1-1, with D perhaps matching TRBD1 (5 bases). This CDR3 has 15 residues. The V gene's germline CDR1 is SGHRS and CDR2 YFSETQ. With 4 bases removed from V and 5 bases from J, the gap between germline ends came to 18 bases. The chain's CDR3 is CASSRRGLESTEAFF. In nucleotides, the CDR3 is TGCGCCAGCAGCCGGCGGGGGTTAGAGAGTACTGAAGCTTTCTTT.

This sequence joins TRBV11-2 and TRBJ1-1; D might be TRBD1 (5 bases). The CDR3 length is 12 residues. Trimming left V 5 bases short and J 3 bases short, with 7 bases between. From germline, CDR1 is SGHAT and CDR2 FQNNGV. The CDR3: CASSPRDTEAFF. The CDR3 DNA follows: TGTGCCAGCAGCCCCAGGGACACTGAAGCTTTCTTT.

In its sample, this clone was seen many times. The chain recombines TRBV6-1 with TRBJ1-5; weak D call: TRBD1 (5 bases). CDR1 and CDR2 (germline): MNHNS, SASEGT. V was trimmed by 3 bases and J by 0 bases, leaving 12 bases between them. The CDR3 length is 16 residues. The CDR3 sequence: CASSEPGLYSNQPQHF. The CDR3 DNA sequence: TGTGCCAGCAGTGAGCCAGGGCTCTATAGCAATCAGCCCCAGCATTTT.

This chain uses TRBV24-1 with TRBJ2-1; maybe TRBD2 (5 bases). Trimming shortened V by 7 bases and J by 0 bases, and 12 bases separated the two germline ends. The CDR3 consists of 15 residues. Germline-derived CDR1 and CDR2 are KGHDR and SFDVKD. The DNA of the CDR3 is TGTGCCACCAGGCCGGACTCCCTCTCCTACAATGAGCAGTTCTTC. It encodes CATRPDSLSYNEQFF.